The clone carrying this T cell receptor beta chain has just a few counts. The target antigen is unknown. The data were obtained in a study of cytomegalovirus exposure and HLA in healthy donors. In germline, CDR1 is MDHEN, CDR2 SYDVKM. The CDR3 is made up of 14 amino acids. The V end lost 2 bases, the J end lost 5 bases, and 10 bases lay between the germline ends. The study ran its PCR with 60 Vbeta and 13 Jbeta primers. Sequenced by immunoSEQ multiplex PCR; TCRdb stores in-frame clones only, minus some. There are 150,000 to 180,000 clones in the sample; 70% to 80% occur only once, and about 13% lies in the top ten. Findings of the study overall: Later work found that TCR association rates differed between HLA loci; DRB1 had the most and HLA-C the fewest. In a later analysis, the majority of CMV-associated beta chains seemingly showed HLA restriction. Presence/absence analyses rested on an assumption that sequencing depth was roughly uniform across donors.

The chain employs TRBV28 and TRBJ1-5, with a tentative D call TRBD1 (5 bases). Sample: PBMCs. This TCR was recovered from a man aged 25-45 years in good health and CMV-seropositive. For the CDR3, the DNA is TGTGCCAGCAGTTTAAGCGGGGGAGATCAGCCCCAGCATTTT. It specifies CASSLSGGDQPQHF. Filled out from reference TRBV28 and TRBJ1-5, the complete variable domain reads DVKVTQSSRYLVKRTGEKVFLECVQDMDHENMFWYRQDPGLGLRLIYFSYDVKMKEKGDIPEGYSVSREKKERFSLILESASTNQTSMYLCASSLSGGDQPQHFGDGTRLSIL.